This is a list of T cell receptor beta chains from one sample in a study of T cells in Graves' hyperthyroidism and ophthalmopathy. TCRdb processed the multiplex PCR reads anew with MiXCR; each CDR3 protein has one entry. This sample carries around 520,000 distinct CDR3 sequences, roughly 24% of them seen once, and the ten largest clones take approximately 10%. The sample was blood. The receptors originated from a woman in her 30s with Graves' ophthalmopathy. The CDR3 runs from the conserved cysteine through the conserved F or W. A D gene is named only where the DNA matches it firmly. For some rows the clone size is stated as once, few or many, or as a class when expanded; others skip it.

CDR3 protein: CSVESRYFYGYTF; CDR3 DNA: TGCAGCGTTGAGAGCCGCTACTTCTATGGCTACACCTTC; clone size: few; D gene: NA; V gene: TRBV29-1; J gene: TRBJ1-2
CDR3 protein: CASVRLAGEDTQYF; CDR3 DNA: TGTGCCAGCGTAAGACTAGCGGGGGAGGATACGCAGTATTTT; clone size: NA; D gene: TRBD2; V gene: TRBV2; J gene: TRBJ2-3
CDR3 protein: CASSLGQDEQYF; CDR3 DNA: TGTGCCAGCAGTTTAGGGCAGGACGAGCAGTACTTC; clone size: NA; D gene: NA; V gene: TRBV12-3/TRBV12-4; J gene: TRBJ2-7
CDR3 protein: CASSLTGLSNYGYTF; CDR3 DNA: TGTGCCAGCAGCCTAACGGGACTTTCTAACTATGGCTACACCTTC; clone size: many; D gene: NA; V gene: TRBV27; J gene: TRBJ1-2
CDR3 protein: CASSRRVTHETQYF; CDR3 DNA: TGTGCCAGCAGTCGAAGGGTTACTCACGAGACCCAGTACTTC; clone size: few; D gene: NA; V gene: TRBV6-1; J gene: TRBJ2-5
CDR3 protein: CASSEYPLTYEQYF; CDR3 DNA: TGTGCCAGCAGTGAATACCCCTTAACCTACGAGCAGTACTTC; clone size: few; D gene: NA; V gene: TRBV6-1; J gene: TRBJ2-7
CDR3 protein: CASSPQAGTGGLYEQYF; CDR3 DNA: TGTGCCAGCAGCCCCCAAGCAGGGACAGGGGGCTTATACGAGCAGTACTTC; clone size: NA; D gene: TRBD1; V gene: TRBV4-2; J gene: TRBJ2-7
CDR3 protein: CASSLGMGTEAFF; CDR3 DNA: TGTGCCAGCAGTTTGGGGATGGGCACTGAAGCTTTCTTT; clone size: many; D gene: NA; V gene: TRBV12-3/TRBV12-4; J gene: TRBJ1-1
CDR3 protein: CASSYATSGVSYEQYF; CDR3 DNA: TGTGCCAGCAGTTACGCGACTAGCGGGGTCTCCTACGAGCAGTACTTC; clone size: few; D gene: TRBD2; V gene: TRBV6-5; J gene: TRBJ2-7
CDR3 protein: CASSLQGETQYF; CDR3 DNA: TGTGCCAGCAGCCTACAGGGGGAGACCCAGTACTTC; clone size: many; D gene: TRBD1; V gene: TRBV11-2; J gene: TRBJ2-5
CDR3 protein: CASSLTPGEQYEQYF; CDR3 DNA: TGTGCCAGCAGCTTAACCCCAGGGGAACAATACGAGCAGTACTTC; clone size: few; D gene: NA; V gene: TRBV7-3; J gene: TRBJ2-7
CDR3 protein: CASSLGGGIQETQYF; CDR3 DNA: TGTGCCAGCAGCTTAGGCGGGGGTATCCAAGAGACCCAGTACTTC; clone size: many; D gene: TRBD2; V gene: TRBV7-3; J gene: TRBJ2-5
CDR3 protein: CASRRPGQVHEQYF; CDR3 DNA: TGCGCCAGCCGCCGACCGGGACAGGTACACGAGCAGTACTTC; clone size: NA; D gene: TRBD1; V gene: TRBV5-1; J gene: TRBJ2-7
CDR3 protein: CAWLGRGTIYF; CDR3 DNA: TGTGCCTGGCTAGGGCGGGGCACCATATATTTT; clone size: many; D gene: NA; V gene: TRBV30; J gene: TRBJ1-3